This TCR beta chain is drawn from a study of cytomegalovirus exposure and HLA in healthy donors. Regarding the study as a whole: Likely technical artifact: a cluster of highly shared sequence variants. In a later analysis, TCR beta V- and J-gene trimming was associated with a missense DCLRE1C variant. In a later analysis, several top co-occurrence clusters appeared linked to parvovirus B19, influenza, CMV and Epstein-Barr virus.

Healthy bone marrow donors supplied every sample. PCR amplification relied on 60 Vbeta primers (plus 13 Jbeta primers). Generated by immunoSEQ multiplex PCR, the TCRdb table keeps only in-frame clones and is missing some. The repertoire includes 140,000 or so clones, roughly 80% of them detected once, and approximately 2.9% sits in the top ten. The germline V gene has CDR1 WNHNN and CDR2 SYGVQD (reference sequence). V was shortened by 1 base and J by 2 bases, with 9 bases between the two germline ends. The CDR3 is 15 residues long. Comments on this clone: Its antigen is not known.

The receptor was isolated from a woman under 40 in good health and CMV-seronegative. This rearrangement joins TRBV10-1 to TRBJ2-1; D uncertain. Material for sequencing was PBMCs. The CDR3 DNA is TGCGCCAGCAGTGAGTACTCCCTTCCCTACAATGAGCAGTTCTTC. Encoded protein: CASSEYSLPYNEQFF.